The present entry profiles one T cell receptor beta chain with its context. The data derive from a study of blood T cell repertoires in COVID-19. The V and J ends lost 0 bases and 7 bases, in that order; junction bases with no gene match: 3. Germline V CDR1 and CDR2: SGHDT, YYEEEE. The length of the CDR3 is 14 residues. Using immunoSEQ multiplex PCR, the repertoire was profiled, and TCRdb retains in-frame clones only, with some absent. The data contain 140,000 to 150,000 clones, roughly 88% of them singletons. The sequence was collected from a man between 65 and 79 years old with acute or convalescent COVID-19. The sequenced material came from peripheral blood. The chain links TRBV5-6 to TRBJ1-3; 8 nucleotides agree with TRBD1. The DNA of the CDR3 is TGTGCCAGCAGCTTGGCAGGGGGCAAGAACACCATATATTTT. Its protein is CASSLAGGKNTIYF.